These T cell receptor beta chains were read from a single sample in a study of cytomegalovirus exposure and HLA in healthy donors. Libraries were prepared by immunoSEQ multiplex PCR; TCRdb keeps only in-frame clonotypes and omits some of them. The sample includes about 150,000 clones, approximately 72% seen only once; the top ten take 6.5%. The sequenced sample was PBMCs. These receptors were obtained from a woman aged 55-70 years in good health and CMV-seronegative. Both conserved end residues are part of each CDR3. The order of the fields is V gene, clone size, J gene, CDR3 length, D gene, CDR3 DNA, CDR3 protein. D genes are given only for firm matches. Where a row states a size, it is once, few, many or the class of an expanded clone; other rows omit it.

V: TRBV5-4
size: few
J: TRBJ2-3
length: 14
D: TRBD1
DNA: TGTGCCAGCAGACGGACAGGGGTTCCCGATACGCAGTATTTT
CDR3: CASRRTGVPDTQYF

V: TRBV5-1
size: -
J: TRBJ1-2
length: 14
D: -
DNA: TGCGCCAGCAGCCTCTATCCGGAGAACTATGGCTACACCTTC
CDR3: CASSLYPENYGYTF

V: TRBV28
size: -
J: TRBJ1-6
length: 17
D: -
DNA: TGTGCCAGCAGTTTAATACCCACCAGGGGAAGAGATTCACCCCTCCACTTT
CDR3: CASSLIPTRGRDSPLHF

V: TRBV5-1
size: once
J: TRBJ2-5
length: 14
D: -
DNA: TGCGCCAGCAGCTTGGCGAGTACCCAAGAGACTCAGTACTTC
CDR3: CASSLASTQETQYF

V: TRBV4-3
size: few
J: TRBJ2-4
length: 16
D: TRBD2
DNA: TGCGCCAGCAGCCCGGGGGGGCCAGGTGCCAAAAACATTCAGTACTTC
CDR3: CASSPGGPGAKNIQYF

V: TRBV12-5
size: few
J: TRBJ1-1
length: 15
D: -
DNA: TGTGCTAGTGCACTCCAGGGGATCAAGAACACTGAAGCTTTCTTT
CDR3: CASALQGIKNTEAFF

V: TRBV5-6
size: once
J: TRBJ1-6
length: 15
D: -
DNA: TGTGCCAGCAGCTTGGCCGGAGTAGATAATTCACCCCTCCACTTT
CDR3: CASSLAGVDNSPLHF

V: TRBV6-6
size: once
J: TRBJ2-5
length: 12
D: TRBD2
DNA: TGTGCCAGCACCAGCGGGGGAGGGGCCCAGTACTTC
CDR3: CASTSGGGAQYF

V: TRBV5-1
size: -
J: TRBJ2-7
length: 13
D: TRBD1
DNA: TGCGCCAGCAGCCTGACAGGGAGCTACGAGCAGTACTTC
CDR3: CASSLTGSYEQYF

V: TRBV27
size: -
J: TRBJ2-7
length: 15
D: TRBD1
DNA: TGTGCCAGCAGTTTAGACAGGGGGGGCTCCTACGAGCAGTACTTC
CDR3: CASSLDRGGSYEQYF

V: TRBV19
size: -
J: TRBJ2-6
length: 18
D: TRBD1
DNA: TGTGCCAGTAGTACCTTAGACAGGGCGCGCCCTGGGGCCAACGTCCTGACTTTC
CDR3: CASSTLDRARPGANVLTF

V: TRBV7-9
size: -
J: TRBJ2-7
length: 14
D: -
DNA: TGTTCCAGCAGCTTAAACAGCCCCACCTCCGAGCAGTACTTC
CDR3: CSSSLNSPTSEQYF

V: TRBV4-1
size: few
J: TRBJ2-3
length: 18
D: -
DNA: TGCGCCAGCAGCCAAGTCGCAACCAGGGGATCTGACACAGATACGCAGTATTTT
CDR3: CASSQVATRGSDTDTQYF

V: TRBV28
size: -
J: TRBJ1-3
length: 14
D: -
DNA: TGTGCCAGCAGTACATCAGGGGCTGGAAACACCATATATTTT
CDR3: CASSTSGAGNTIYF

V: TRBV11-3
size: -
J: TRBJ2-3
length: 15
D: -
DNA: TGTGCCAGCAGCGCGGACAGTTCTAGCACAGATACGCAGTATTTT
CDR3: CASSADSSSTDTQYF

V: TRBV19
size: once
J: TRBJ2-1
length: 17
D: -
DNA: TGTGCCAGTAGTATGAGGGCCGCGGGCCTGCCCTACAATGAGCAGTTCTTC
CDR3: CASSMRAAGLPYNEQFF

V: TRBV2
size: -
J: TRBJ2-5
length: 12
D: -
DNA: TGTGCCAGCAGTAGTTCGGGGGAGACCCAGTACTTC
CDR3: CASSSSGETQYF

V: TRBV27
size: once
J: TRBJ2-6
length: 17
D: TRBD1
DNA: TGTGCCAGCACCAAACAGGGGGCATTGTCTGGGGCCAACGTCCTGACTTTC
CDR3: CASTKQGALSGANVLTF

V: TRBV29-1
size: -
J: TRBJ2-5
length: 13
D: -
DNA: TGCAGCGTTGAAAGGACAGTCGGAGAGACCCAGTACTTC
CDR3: CSVERTVGETQYF

V: TRBV7-6
size: -
J: TRBJ2-1
length: 16
D: TRBD2
DNA: TGTGCCAGCAGCTTAGCGAGGGTAGCGGGGAGGAATGAGCAGTTCTTC
CDR3: CASSLARVAGRNEQFF

V: TRBV19
size: -
J: TRBJ2-3
length: 17
D: TRBD2
DNA: TGTGCCAGTAGTATGTCTAGCGGGGGATTCAGCACAGATACGCAGTATTTT
CDR3: CASSMSSGGFSTDTQYF

V: TRBV29-1
size: -
J: TRBJ2-2
length: 14
D: TRBD1
DNA: TGCAGCGCCGGGACAGGGGGCCTTCCCGGGGAGCTGTTTTTT
CDR3: CSAGTGGLPGELFF

V: TRBV7-6
size: -
J: TRBJ1-1
length: 15
D: -
DNA: TGTGCCAGCAGCATTACAGGGTCTCCGGACACTGAAGCTTTCTTT
CDR3: CASSITGSPDTEAFF

V: TRBV5-3
size: -
J: TRBJ2-7
length: 16
D: TRBD2
DNA: TGTGCCAGAAGCTCCGCCTTCGGGGGGAATCCCTACGAGCAGTACTTC
CDR3: CARSSAFGGNPYEQYF

V: TRBV7-9
size: once
J: TRBJ2-3
length: 16
D: -
DNA: TGTGCCAGCAGCTTAGAACAGGTTCTTCTCACAGATACGCAGTATTTT
CDR3: CASSLEQVLLTDTQYF

V: TRBV9
size: -
J: TRBJ2-5
length: 15
D: TRBD1
DNA: TGTGCCAGCAGCATCGGGACAGGGGGCATGGAGACCCAGTACTTC
CDR3: CASSIGTGGMETQYF

V: TRBV5-1
size: -
J: TRBJ1-4
length: 15
D: TRBD1
DNA: TGCGCCAGCAGCTTGGGGCAGGGGGCAGCGGAAAAACTGTTTTTT
CDR3: CASSLGQGAAEKLFF

V: TRBV5-4
size: -
J: TRBJ2-7
length: 15
D: -
DNA: TGTGCCAGCAGTTCCCTTCGGGACACCACCTACGAGCAGTACTTC
CDR3: CASSSLRDTTYEQYF

V: TRBV7-6
size: few
J: TRBJ2-2
length: 15
D: TRBD1
DNA: TGTGCCAGCAGCCCCCGACAGGGGGCGAGCGGGGAGCTGTTTTTT
CDR3: CASSPRQGASGELFF

V: TRBV2
size: -
J: TRBJ1-1
length: 13
D: TRBD1
DNA: TGTGCCAGCAGCGGGGACAGGGGGCGTATAGCTTTCTTT
CDR3: CASSGDRGRIAFF

V: TRBV5-5
size: -
J: TRBJ2-3
length: 13
D: -
DNA: TGTGCTACCCGCCGAACCGGGACAGATACGCAGTATTTT
CDR3: CATRRTGTDTQYF

V: TRBV7-2
size: few
J: TRBJ2-7
length: 14
D: TRBD1
DNA: TGTGCCAGCAGCTTAGGTTCCAGGGGGAACGAGCAGTACTTC
CDR3: CASSLGSRGNEQYF

V: TRBV18
size: few
J: TRBJ2-5
length: 17
D: TRBD2
DNA: TGTGCCAGCTCACCACGATCGCGGGGGGGCCGCCAAGAGACCCAGTACTTC
CDR3: CASSPRSRGGRQETQYF

V: TRBV5-4
size: -
J: TRBJ2-5
length: 17
D: TRBD2
DNA: TGTGCCAGCAGCCCGACGTCTAGCGGGGGGGCGGGGGAGACCCAGTACTTC
CDR3: CASSPTSSGGAGETQYF

V: TRBV6-5
size: -
J: TRBJ1-2
length: 14
D: -
DNA: TGTGCCAGCAGCGAAGCGGGCGTAGGCTATGGCTACACCTTC
CDR3: CASSEAGVGYGYTF

V: TRBV29-1
size: -
J: TRBJ2-7
length: 15
D: -
DNA: TGCAGCGTTGAAGATCGAGGCAGGGGGGCCTACGAGCAGTACTTC
CDR3: CSVEDRGRGAYEQYF